The rows below give T cell receptor beta chains drawn from one sample of a study of T cell responses to AZD1222 COVID-19 vaccine. Assay: immunoSEQ multiplex PCR; the TCRdb copy retains only in-frame clones and omits some. The sample carries 150,000 to 200,000 clones, almost 95% recorded once. The sequencing here drew on peripheral blood, taken on day 0 of AZD1222 vaccination. These receptors were collected from an adult in good health. The CDR3 runs from the conserved cysteine through the conserved F or W. The order of the fields is clone size, V gene, D gene, J gene, CDR3 DNA, CDR3 protein. D genes are given only for firm matches. Only some rows state a clone size, as once, few, many or a class for expanded clones.

>NA|TRBV25-1|TRBD1|TRBJ1-2
TGTGCCAGCAAAAGGACAGGGAGCTATGGCTACACCTTC
CASKRTGSYGYTF
>NA|TRBV19|TRBD1|TRBJ1-5
TGTGCCAGTAGTCTCAGAAAGACAGGGCGGGATGGCAATCAGCCCCAGCATTTT
CASSLRKTGRDGNQPQHF
>NA|TRBV5-6|NA|TRBJ1-5
TGTGCCAGCAGCTTCGGGACCAATCAGCCCCAGCATTTT
CASSFGTNQPQHF
>NA|TRBV11-2|NA|TRBJ1-2
TGTGCCAGCAGCTTAGTGTCCGTAAATGGCTACACCTTC
CASSLVSVNGYTF
>NA|TRBV18|TRBD2|TRBJ2-2
TGTGCCAGCTCACCCGGGACTAGCGGTAACACCGGGGAGCTGTTTTTT
CASSPGTSGNTGELFF
>NA|TRBV5-6|TRBD2|TRBJ2-1
TGTGCCAGCGCAGGATGGGGAGGGAGCTCCTACAATGAGCAGTTCTTC
CASAGWGGSSYNEQFF
>NA|TRBV7-9|NA|TRBJ1-2
TGTGCCAGCAGCTTAGGCGGGACCACCAACTATGGCTACACCTTC
CASSLGGTTNYGYTF
>NA|TRBV11-3|TRBD1|TRBJ2-1
TGTGCCAGCAGCTCAAGGACAGGGGGCAATGAGCAGTTCTTC
CASSSRTGGNEQFF
>NA|TRBV28|NA|TRBJ2-1
TGTGCCAGCAAGGTGGGGGGGCCCCACAATGAGCAGTTCTTC
CASKVGGPHNEQFF
>once|TRBV7-9|TRBD1|TRBJ1-2
TGTGCCAGCAGCCCCGGACAGGCCCCAGCAGGCTACACCTTC
CASSPGQAPAGYTF
>few|TRBV24-1|TRBD1|TRBJ1-1
TGTGCCACCAGTGCAGGGGGCGCATCAGCTTTCTTT
CATSAGGASAFF
>NA|TRBV9|TRBD1|TRBJ2-1
TGTGCCAGCAGCGGCCCTGACAGGGGCACCTACAATGAGCAGTTCTTC
CASSGPDRGTYNEQFF
>NA|TRBV28|TRBD1|TRBJ1-2
TGTGCCAGCAGTCCGGGACAGGGGCGAATCTATGGCTACACCTTC
CASSPGQGRIYGYTF
>NA|TRBV18|NA|TRBJ1-1
TGTGCCAGCTCACCGGCAGGGAGGACTGAAGCTTTCTTT
CASSPAGRTEAFF
>NA|TRBV7-2|NA|TRBJ2-7
TGTGCCAGCAGCTTAGGGAGTGGCCACGAGCAGTACTTC
CASSLGSGHEQYF
>NA|TRBV24-1|NA|TRBJ2-6
TGTGCCACCAGTGATAGGGAAGGTTCCTCTGGGGCCAACGTCCTGACTTTC
CATSDREGSSGANVLTF
>once|TRBV6-4|TRBD2|TRBJ2-2
TGTGCCAGCAGATCTAGCGGGAGGAAAGGAGGCAACACCGGGGAGCTGTTTTTT
CASRSSGRKGGNTGELFF
>once|TRBV5-4|NA|TRBJ1-3
TGTGCCAGCAGCCCGGGTGAAGGGGGAAACACCATATATTTT
CASSPGEGGNTIYF
>NA|TRBV5-5|TRBD1|TRBJ1-2
TGTGCCAGCAGCTTGGGACAGGGGATCAACTATGGCTACACCTTC
CASSLGQGINYGYTF
>once|TRBV12-5|NA|TRBJ1-1
TGTGCTAGTGGTTTCCTCCCAGAAGGCTTCGGCACTGAAGCTTTCTTT
CASGFLPEGFGTEAFF
>NA|TRBV4-1|NA|TRBJ1-2
TGCGCCAGCGGCTCCGGGGTCCTCGGTTTTAACTATGGCTACACCTTC
CASGSGVLGFNYGYTF
>NA|TRBV5-6|NA|TRBJ1-1
TGTGCCAGCAGCCGGGACTCCAACATGGGGGACACTGAAGCTTTCTTT
CASSRDSNMGDTEAFF
>NA|TRBV19|TRBD2|TRBJ2-7
TGTGCCAGTAGCGGAGCGGGAGAAACCCTAGACTCCTACGAGCAGTACTTC
CASSGAGETLDSYEQYF
>NA|TRBV11-2|TRBD1|TRBJ2-2
TGTGCCAGCAGCTTACGGCACCGGGACAGGGGTACCAGGGAGCTGTTTTTT
CASSLRHRDRGTRELFF
>NA|TRBV5-4|NA|TRBJ2-7
TGTGCCAGCAGCTTGGGAGCGGGACAGTCCTACGAGCAGTACTTC
CASSLGAGQSYEQYF
>NA|TRBV7-9|TRBD1|TRBJ1-5
TGTGCCAGCAGCTTGCCCGGGACAGGCTCGCCCCAGCATTTT
CASSLPGTGSPQHF
>NA|TRBV2|NA|TRBJ2-5
TGTGCCAGCAGTGAGCCCGGGAAAGAGACCCAGTACTTC
CASSEPGKETQYF
>NA|TRBV28|NA|TRBJ1-1
TGTGCCAGCGCCTCCGGGTCGAACACTGAAGCTTTCTTT
CASASGSNTEAFF
>NA|TRBV7-6|NA|TRBJ1-1
TGTGCCAGCAGCTTTATCGAGGTACGAGGGGGCACTGAAGCTTTCTTT
CASSFIEVRGGTEAFF
>NA|TRBV19|NA|TRBJ2-7
TGTGCCAGTAGCGACTTTCAAGAACGGCCCTACGAGCAGTACTTC
CASSDFQERPYEQYF
>NA|TRBV5-4|TRBD1|TRBJ1-1
TGTGCCAGCAGAGCCGGGACAGGGAGGACTGAAGCTTTCTTT
CASRAGTGRTEAFF
>NA|TRBV21-1|NA|TRBJ2-7
TGTGCCAGCAGCAAAGCGGCAGGGGAGGGGTCCTACGAGCAGTACTTC
CASSKAAGEGSYEQYF
>NA|TRBV28|NA|TRBJ1-5
TGTGCCAGCAGATACAGCGGTCAGCCCCAGCATTTT
CASRYSGQPQHF